This TCR beta chain was profiled in a study of CD8 T cells in Susac syndrome. General study findings and limits: The study recognized that its TCR sequencing and HLA analysis covered a relatively small number of individuals.

The RNA, roughly 0.5 to 1 ug, was put through reverse transcription using random hexamers. TCRdb processed the immunoSEQ multiplex PCR reads anew with MiXCR; each CDR3 protein has one entry. In the table there are about 160,000 distinct CDR3 sequences, about 91% of which are singletons. Worth noting for this clonotype: The antigen is undetermined.

The origin of this receptor is a human donor in good health. Sequencing used CD4+ T cells from PBMCs.

The CDR3 DNA is TGCAGTGCTCCAGACAGGGAAGAGACCCAGTACTTC. Residues: CSAPDREETQYF. The chain is built from TRBV20-1 and TRBJ2-5, with 7 bases lining up with TRBD1. J lost 3 bases, V lost 5 bases, and 3 bases had no gene match. Germline V CDR1 and CDR2: DFQATT, SNEGSKA (reference sequence). The CDR3 totals 12 residues.